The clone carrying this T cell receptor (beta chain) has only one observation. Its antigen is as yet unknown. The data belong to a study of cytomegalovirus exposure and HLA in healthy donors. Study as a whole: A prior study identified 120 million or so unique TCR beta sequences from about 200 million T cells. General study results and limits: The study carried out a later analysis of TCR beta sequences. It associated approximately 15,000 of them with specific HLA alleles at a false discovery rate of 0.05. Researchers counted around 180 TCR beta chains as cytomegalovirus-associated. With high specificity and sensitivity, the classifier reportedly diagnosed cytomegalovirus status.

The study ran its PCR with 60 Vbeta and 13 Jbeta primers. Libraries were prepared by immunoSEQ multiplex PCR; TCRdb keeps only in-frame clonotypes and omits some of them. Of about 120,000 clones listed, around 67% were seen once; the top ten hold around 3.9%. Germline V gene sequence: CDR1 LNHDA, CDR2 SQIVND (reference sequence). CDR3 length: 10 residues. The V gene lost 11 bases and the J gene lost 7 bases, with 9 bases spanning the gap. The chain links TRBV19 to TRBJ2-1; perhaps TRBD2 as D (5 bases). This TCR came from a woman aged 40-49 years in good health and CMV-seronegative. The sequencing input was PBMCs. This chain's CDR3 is CAVRGNEQFF. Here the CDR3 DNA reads TGTGCCGTCCGGGGAAATGAGCAGTTCTTC.